This passage covers 19 T cell receptor beta chains from one sample sequenced in a study of blood T cell repertoires in COVID-19. Clones were read by immunoSEQ multiplex PCR, and TCRdb kept only the in-frame ones, dropping some. The data show around 88,000 clones, approximately 81% seen once. Material: peripheral blood. Receptor source: a woman at least 80 years old with acute or convalescent COVID-19.

This chain links TRBV30 with TRBJ1-4, with D possibly TRBD1 on 6 matching bases. The CDR3 length is 13 residues. Germline CDR1 reads GTSNPN; CDR2 reads SVGIG (reference sequence). Trimming removed 4 bases at V and 8 bases at J, with 14 bases between. The CDR3 region has the DNA TGTGCCTGGATGGGGGCCACTGGGGAAAAACTGTTTTTT. As protein: CAWMGATGEKLFF.

The V and J genes are TRBV5-1 and TRBJ1-2; tentative D call: TRBD1 (6 bases). Germline CDR1 and CDR2: SGHRS and YFSETQ. The CDR3 loop spans 14 amino acids. Trimming shortened V by 0 bases and J by 6 bases, and 12 bases separated the two germline ends. The DNA for the CDR3 is TGCGCCAGCAGCTTGGCGGGGGGGCTGAATGGCTACACCTTC. This translates into CASSLAGGLNGYTF.

About this clone itself: One junction end does not reproduce the germline sequence, and a read error may be involved. The chain is built from TRBV12-5 and TRBJ1-6; D perhaps matches TRBD1 (6 bases). CDR1 and CDR2 (germline): LGHNT, FRNRAP. The CDR3 is 23 residues long. Written as DNA, the CDR3 is TGTGCTAGTGGTTTGGTCGACGGAAGCAATCGGGACACCCTCAACCCGGGTAATTCACCCCCCCACTTT. This codes for CASGLVDGSNRDTLNPGNSPPHF.

The V call is TRBV21-1, the J call TRBJ2-7; the DNA was not used to check the table's D call, TRBD2. TRBV21-1 represents a pseudogene. This CDR3 has 13 amino acids. The CDR3 DNA follows: TGTGCCATCGTTGGACTAGCCCCGACGGGGCAGTACTTC. It specifies CAIVGLAPTGQYF.

This chain links TRBV28 with TRBJ1-6, with 8 positions matching TRBD1. J gave up 7 bases and V 5 bases, and 10 bases lay outside the gene matches. Germline loops: CDR1 MDHEN, CDR2 SYDVKM. CDR3 size: 16 residues. The CDR3 here is CASSTRLQGDNSPLHF. In DNA, the CDR3 is TGTGCCAGCAGTACCCGTTTACAGGGGGACAATTCACCCCTCCACTTT.

This rearrangement joins TRBV5-4 to TRBJ2-2, with 8 bases aligning to TRBD1. The CDR3 runs to 16 residues. Trimming took 4 bases from V and 0 from J; bases not matched to a gene: 5. Germline loops: CDR1 SGHNT, CDR2 YYREEE (reference sequence). DNA of the CDR3: TGTGCCAGCAGCACCGGACAGGGTTCGAACACCGGGGAGCTGTTTTTT. Its protein is CASSTGQGSNTGELFF.

The chain links TRBV9 to TRBJ2-2; TRBD2 matches at 7 bases. J lost 0 bases, V lost 4 bases, and 6 bases had no gene match. The germline gives CDR1 SGDLS, CDR2 YYNGEE. The CDR3 has 16 amino acids. The CDR3: CASSLRGSSNTGELFF. Written as DNA, the CDR3 is TGTGCCAGCAGCTTGCGGGGGTCTTCGAACACCGGGGAGCTGTTTTTT.

This chain connects TRBV4-1 to TRBJ1-2; 10 bases agree with TRBD1. Unmatched junction bases numbered 4, after V lost 4 bases and J lost 2 bases. CDR1 MGHRA and CDR2 YSYEKL come from the germline V gene. This CDR3 contains 15 residues. The CDR3 nucleotides read TGCGCCAGCAGCCGCGGACAGGGGGTCAACTATGGCTACACCTTC. This encodes CASSRGQGVNYGYTF.

The gene calls are TRBV15 and TRBJ1-5, with TRBD1 matching 10 bases. Trimming at V came to 7 bases and at J to 12 bases, leaving 12 bases not matched to a gene. The length of the CDR3 is 14 residues. Germline V lookup: CDR1 LNHNV, CDR2 YYDKDF (reference sequence). The chain's CDR3 is CATKQWGTGAVQHF. As DNA, the CDR3 is TGTGCCACCAAGCAATGGGGGACAGGGGCGGTCCAGCATTTT.

The J gene is TRBJ2-3, the V gene TRBV11-3, with 7 bases aligning to TRBD2. Trimming took 8 bases from V and 0 from J; bases not matched to a gene: 5. The germline CDR1 and CDR2 sequences are SGHNT and YENEEA. The CDR3 consists of 14 residues. The DNA for the CDR3 is TGTGCCAGCCGAAGCGGGGCTAGCACAGATACGCAGTATTTT. Translation: CASRSGASTDTQYF.

The rearrangement joins TRBV4-2 to TRBJ1-4; possibly TRBD1 for D (5 bases). V was pared by 0 bases and J by 0 bases, with 14 bases between. Germline V gives CDR1 LGHNA, CDR2 YNFKEQ. The CDR3 runs 18 residues. The CDR3 nucleotides read TGTGCCAGCAGCCAAGATCTGGTCGGAGGGGCAACTAATGAAAAACTGTTTTTT. Translated: CASSQDLVGGATNEKLFF.

This chain joins TRBV7-9 and TRBJ2-3; 7 nucleotides align to TRBD1. Unmatched junction bases numbered 16, after V lost 6 bases and J lost 4 bases. The length of the CDR3 is 17 residues. CDR1 and CDR2 (germline): SEHNR, FQNEAQ (reference sequence). The CDR3 loop is CASRSRTGQAIADTQYF. The CDR3 bases are TGTGCCAGCAGATCACGGACCGGACAGGCGATAGCAGATACGCAGTATTTT.

V is TRBV18 and J is TRBJ1-4, with 8 positions matching TRBD1. Germline V gene sequence: CDR1 KGHSH, CDR2 LQKENI. The CDR3 contains 13 residues. The trim removed 8 bases at V and 8 bases at J, leaving 7 bases unmatched. The CDR3 region is CASHGQGDEKLFF. In nucleotides, the CDR3 is TGTGCCAGCCACGGACAGGGTGACGAAAAACTGTTTTTT.

The chain is built from TRBV6-5 and TRBJ1-3, with 7 bases fitting TRBD1. Per germline, CDR1 MNHEY and CDR2 SVGAGI. V shed 0 bases, J shed 4 bases, and the junction held 6 bases outside the gene matches. The CDR3 loop spans 16 amino acids. CDR3 nucleotide sequence: TGTGCCAGCAGTTACTCGGTCCGGGACAGAGGAAACACCATATATTTT. Translating it yields CASSYSVRDRGNTIYF.

The rearrangement links TRBV4-1 to TRBJ2-5; 9 bases align to TRBD2. The CDR3 totals 16 residues. With V trimmed by 4 bases and J by 5 bases, 11 bases remained unmatched. Germline-derived CDR1 and CDR2 are MGHRA and YSYEKL. CDR3 protein: CASSPTSSGVKETQYF. The CDR3 nucleotides read TGCGCCAGCAGCCCAACCTCTAGCGGGGTGAAGGAGACCCAGTACTTC.

The gene calls are TRBV4-3 and TRBJ1-1; D is uncertain. The CDR3 consists of 11 residues. Trimming stripped 5 bases from V and 4 bases from J, with 5 bases between. CDR1 and CDR2 (germline): LGHNA, YSLEER. For the CDR3, the DNA is TGCGCCAGCAGCTCTGTCACTGAAGCTTTCTTT. It yields the protein CASSSVTEAFF.

The chain joins TRBV3-1 (or the pseudogene TRBV3-2) to TRBJ1-3, with D possibly matching TRBD1 (6 bases). With 3 bases removed from V and 4 bases from J, the gap between germline ends came to 13 bases. Germline lookup yields CDR1 LGHDT and CDR2 YNNKEL (reference sequence). CDR3 size: 15 residues. The CDR3 coding sequence is TGTGCCAGCAGCCACCAAGGGGGTCGGGGAAACACCATATATTTT. Translating it yields CASSHQGGRGNTIYF.

The chain is built from TRBV25-1 and TRBJ2-4; possible D gene TRBD2, 6 bases. In germline, CDR1 is MGHDK, CDR2 SYGVNS. This CDR3 spans 13 amino acids. Trimming pared 7 bases from V and 6 bases from J, leaving 13 bases between. CDR3 sequence reads: CASTPPGGNIQYF. As DNA, the CDR3 is TGTGCCAGCACCCCTCCCGGGGGAAACATTCAGTACTTC.

This clone was observed a handful of times. The rearrangement uses TRBV12-2 and TRBJ1-2; the table's D call of TRBD1 was not tested on the DNA. TRBV12-2 is described as a pseudogene. The CDR3 is 14 amino acids. The CDR3 nucleotides read TGTGCAAGTCGCCGGGACAGGGTATGCTATGGCTACACCTTC. This sequence encodes CASRRDRVCYGYTF.